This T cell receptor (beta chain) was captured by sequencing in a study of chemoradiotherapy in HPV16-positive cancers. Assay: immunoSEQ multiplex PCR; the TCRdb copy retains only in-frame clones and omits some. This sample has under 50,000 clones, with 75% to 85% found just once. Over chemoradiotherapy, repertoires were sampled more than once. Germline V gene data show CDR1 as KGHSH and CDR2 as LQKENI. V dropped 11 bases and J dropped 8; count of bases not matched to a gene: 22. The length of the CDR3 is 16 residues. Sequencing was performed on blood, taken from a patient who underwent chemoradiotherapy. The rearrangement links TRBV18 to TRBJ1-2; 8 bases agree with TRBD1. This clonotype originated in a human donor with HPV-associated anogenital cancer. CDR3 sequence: CALLTKVAGRDRGYTF. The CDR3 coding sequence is TGTGCCCTCCTCACCAAGGTTGCCGGGCGGGACAGGGGCTACACCTTC.